The source of this TCR beta chain is a study of shared clonotypes between healthy human individuals. Study-wide findings and caveats: Donor scarcity curtailed the genetic and exposure-history diversity represented herein. Tissue TCR repertoires likely differ from these blood-only repertoires.

This clone was counted a few times. The antigen remains undetermined. Across several immunoSEQ plates, the genomic DNA of each subset was split evenly. DNA input for the unsorted PBMC replicate PCRs was 250 to 350 ng, 25,000 to 35,000 T cell genomes. Sequencing used immunoSEQ multiplex PCR; TCRdb keeps in-frame clones, though not all of them. The sample has 450,000 to 550,000 clones; 79% are singletons. The clonotype originates from a woman in her forties in good health. Some clones in this sample may be carry-over from other donors' samples. The source material was PBMCs.

The CDR3 DNA reads as TGTGCCAGCTCACCCCAAGGTCAGGGATTTGAAAAACTGTTTTTT. This translates into CASSPQGQGFEKLFF. The chain uses TRBV18 and TRBJ1-4; D is possibly TRBD1 (5 bases). CDR1 and CDR2 from the germline V gene are KGHSH and LQKENI. This CDR3 is 15 amino acids long. V was cut by 3 bases and J by 7 bases, with 15 bases left in between.